This T cell receptor (beta chain) was sequenced for a study of blood T cell repertoires in COVID-19. Study details: Samples of COVID-19 (acute and convalescent) were obtained from the United States, Italy and Spain. T cells, B-cell-depleted T cells, or PBMCs provided the cDNA or gDNA that served as material.

Authors' analysis steps: Nucleated cell number was recorded as an estimate derived from reference gene primer amplification. Profiled with immunoSEQ multiplex PCR; TCRdb holds only in-frame clones, not every one. The DNA was the basis for D and trimming; V, J and clone size are from that table. The data show around 260,000 clones, with more than 90% seen just once and 2% to 3% held by the top ten. Enrolment of Seattle patients took place during active infection, and they were followed longitudinally. The clonotype comes from a person between 18 and 30 years old with COVID-19, enrolled during active disease. Input material: peripheral blood.

The DNA for the CDR3 is TGCGCCAGCAGCTTGGGACAGGGGGTAGATACGCAGTATTTT. Translated: CASSLGQGVDTQYF. The rearrangement joins TRBV5-1 to TRBJ2-3; 9 bases are a match to TRBD1. V trimming: 0 bases; J trimming: 5 bases; junction bases outside the gene matches: 1. This CDR3 spans 14 amino acids. Per germline, CDR1 SGHRS and CDR2 YFSETQ. Complete variable domain (other parts from reference TRBV5-1 and TRBJ2-3): KAGVTQTPRYLIKTRGQQVTLSCSPISGHRSVSWYQQTPGQGLQFLFEYFSETQRNKGNFPGRFSGRQFSNSRSEMNVSTLELGDSALYLCASSLGQGVDTQYFGPGTRLTVL.